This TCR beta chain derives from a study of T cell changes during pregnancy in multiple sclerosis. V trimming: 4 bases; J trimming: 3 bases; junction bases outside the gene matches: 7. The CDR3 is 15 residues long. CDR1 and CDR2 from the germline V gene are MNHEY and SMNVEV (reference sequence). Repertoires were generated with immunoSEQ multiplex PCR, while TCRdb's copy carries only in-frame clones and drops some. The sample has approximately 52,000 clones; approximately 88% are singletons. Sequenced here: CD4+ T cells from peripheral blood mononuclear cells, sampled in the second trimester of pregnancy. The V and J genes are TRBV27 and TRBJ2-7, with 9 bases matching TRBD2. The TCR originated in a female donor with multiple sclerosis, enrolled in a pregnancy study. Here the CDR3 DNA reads TGTGCCAGCAGTTCCCTAGCGACTAGCGGCTACGAGCAGTACTTC. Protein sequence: CASSSLATSGYEQYF.